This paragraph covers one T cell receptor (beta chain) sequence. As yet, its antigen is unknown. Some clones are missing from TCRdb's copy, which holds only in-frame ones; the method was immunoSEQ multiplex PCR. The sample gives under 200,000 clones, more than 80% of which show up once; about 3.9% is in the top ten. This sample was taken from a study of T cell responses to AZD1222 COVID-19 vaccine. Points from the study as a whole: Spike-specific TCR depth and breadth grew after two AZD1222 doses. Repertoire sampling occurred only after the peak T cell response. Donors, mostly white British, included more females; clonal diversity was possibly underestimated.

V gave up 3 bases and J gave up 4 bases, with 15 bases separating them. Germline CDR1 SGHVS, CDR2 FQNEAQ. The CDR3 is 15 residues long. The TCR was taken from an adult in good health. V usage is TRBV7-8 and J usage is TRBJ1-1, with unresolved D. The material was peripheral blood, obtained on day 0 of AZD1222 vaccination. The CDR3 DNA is TGTGCCAGCAGCTTTCCCACGGTATTTCGCACTGAAGCTTTCTTT. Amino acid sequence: CASSFPTVFRTEAFF.